These 25 T cell receptor beta chains were all obtained from the same sample, sequenced in a study of cytomegalovirus exposure and HLA in healthy donors. 13 Jbeta primers and 60 Vbeta primers were used for the PCR. TCRdb's table, derived via immunoSEQ multiplex PCR, lists solely in-frame clones and lacks some. The data show some 150,000 clones, approximately 67% seen once. The sequenced sample was PBMCs. The receptor set was obtained from a man between 40 and 49 years old in good health and CMV-seronegative.

This clone occurred once. One junction end disagrees with the germline gene, perhaps due to a read error. CDR3 nucleotides: TGTTCCAGCAGCTTAAGACAGCATGGCTACACCTTC. Protein: CSSSLRQHGYTF. The chain couples TRBV7-9 to TRBJ1-2; D might be TRBD1 (5 bases). The CDR3 covers 12 residues. Germline V gene data show CDR1 as SEHNR and CDR2 as FQNEAQ (reference sequence).

The chain couples TRBV6-6 to TRBJ1-1; a weak D match, TRBD1 (5 bases). The CDR3 length is 13 residues. With 0 bases removed from V and 5 bases from J, the gap between germline ends came to 7 bases. Germline-derived CDR1 and CDR2 are MNHNY and SVGAGI (reference sequence). As DNA, the CDR3 is TGTGCCAGCAGTTACTCAGGGGTTACTGAAGCTTTCTTT. This sequence encodes CASSYSGVTEAFF.

This chain joins TRBV5-5 and TRBJ2-6; D might be TRBD1 (6 bases). V was shortened by 0 bases and J by 3 bases, with 13 bases between the two germline ends. The CDR3 length is 17 residues. CDR1 and CDR2 (germline): SGHKS, YYEKEE (reference sequence). The CDR3 DNA is TGTGCCAGCAGCTTGGTAACAGGGTTTAATGGGGCCAACGTCCTGACTTTC. Translated: CASSLVTGFNGANVLTF.

The CDR3 spells CASSSSGGDTDTQYF. In nucleotides, the CDR3 is TGTGCCAGCAGCTCCAGCGGGGGAGACACGGATACGCAGTATTTT. The rearrangement links TRBV7-2 to TRBJ2-3, with 8 bases lining up with TRBD2. The CDR3 sequence is 15 residues long. CDR1 and CDR2 from the germline V gene are SGHTA and FQGNSA. Unmatched junction bases numbered 9, after V lost 4 bases and J lost 6 bases. The full variable domain, its missing parts supplied by reference TRBV7-2 and TRBJ2-3, is GAGVSQSPSNKVTEKGKDVELRCDPISGHTALYWYRQSLGQGLEFLIYFQGNSAPDKSGLPSDRFSAERTGGSVSTLTIQRTQQEDSAVYLCASSSSGGDTDTQYFGPGTRLTVL.

This sequence joins TRBV18 and TRBJ2-4; 13 bases align to TRBD2. This CDR3 region has 17 residues. CDR1 KGHSH and CDR2 LQKENI come from the germline V gene. V trimming: 2 bases; J trimming: 6 bases; junction bases outside the gene matches: 7. The CDR3 here is CASSPVSGTSGVNIQYF. The CDR3 DNA follows: TGTGCCAGCTCACCAGTCTCCGGGACTAGCGGGGTAAACATTCAGTACTTC.

The V and J genes are TRBV5-1 and TRBJ2-7; D gene uncertain. Germline V CDR1 and CDR2: SGHRS, YFSETQ. The CDR3 is 13 residues long. V dropped 0 bases and J dropped 6 bases, with 10 bases sitting between them. In nucleotides, the CDR3 is TGCGCCAGCAGCTTGGCCGCGGCCTCCGAGCAGTACTTC. This encodes CASSLAAASEQYF. The full variable domain, with the rest looked up from reference TRBV5-1 and TRBJ2-7, is KAGVTQTPRYLIKTRGQQVTLSCSPISGHRSVSWYQQTPGQGLQFLFEYFSETQRNKGNFPGRFSGRQFSNSRSEMNVSTLELGDSALYLCASSLAAASEQYFGPGTRLTVT.

The genes are TRBV28 and TRBJ2-4; D may be TRBD1 (6 bases). Per the germline V gene, CDR1 is MDHEN and CDR2 is SYDVKM. Trimming stripped 6 bases from V and 12 bases from J, with 15 bases between. CDR3 length: 12 residues. CDR3 nucleotide sequence: TGTGCCAGCAGAGCCGGACAGTTAAATCAGTACTTC. Translated: CASRAGQLNQYF.

V and J are TRBV4-1 and TRBJ2-3, with a weak D call TRBD2 (6 bases). CDR1 is MGHRA, CDR2 YSYEKL, per germline. Trimming removed 3 bases at V and 2 bases at J, with 12 bases between. The CDR3 is 15 residues long. The CDR3 sequence: CASSQPSAATDTQYF. In nucleotides, the CDR3 is TGCGCCAGCAGCCAGCCTAGCGCCGCCACAGATACGCAGTATTTT.

This clone has just a few counts. This chain links TRBV4-1 with TRBJ1-1, with 8 positions matching TRBD1. With 2 bases clipped from V and 5 bases from J, the junction kept 4 bases outside the gene matches. CDR1 and CDR2 from the germline V gene are MGHRA and YSYEKL. The CDR3 extends over 14 amino acids. CDR3 coding DNA: TGCGCCAGCAGCCAACACAACAGGGGGACTGAAGCTTTCTTT. Translation gives CASSQHNRGTEAFF.

The sample holds a few counts of this clone. This rearrangement joins TRBV11-2 to TRBJ2-1, with 14 bases that match TRBD2. This CDR3 region has 17 residues. Germline CDR1 and CDR2: SGHAT and FQNNGV. The junction had 7 bases not matched to a gene; V was cut back by 0 bases and J by 9 bases. The CDR3 region has the DNA TGTGCCAGCAGCTTAGATCCCGGGACTAGCGGGAGAGGTGAGCAGTTCTTC. Protein product: CASSLDPGTSGRGEQFF.

The J gene is TRBJ1-1, the V gene TRBV5-5; no clear D gene. From germline, CDR1 is SGHKS and CDR2 YYEKEE (reference sequence). The ends were cut back, 4 bases at V and 1 base at J, with 11 bases in the middle. The CDR3 runs to 14 residues. The CDR3 coding sequence is TGTGCCAGCAGCCTGATACCAGGGAACACTGAAGCTTTCTTT. It encodes CASSLIPGNTEAFF.

The V and J genes are TRBV7-6 and TRBJ2-2, with D possibly TRBD2 on 5 matching bases. Deletions cut 1 base from V and 5 bases from J, with 14 bases between. Germline CDR1 is SGHVS and CDR2 is FNYEAQ. The CDR3 length is 16 residues. This CDR3 reads CASSLGGPPGTGELFF. The CDR3 region has the DNA TGTGCCAGCAGCTTAGGAGGCCCTCCGGGGACCGGGGAGCTGTTTTTT. Together with reference TRBV7-6 and TRBJ2-2, the CDR3 gives the full variable domain: GAGVSQSPRYKVTKRGQDVALRCDPISGHVSLYWYRQALGQGPEFLTYFNYEAQQDKSGLPNDRFSAERPEGSISTLTIQRTEQRDSAMYRCASSLGGPPGTGELFFGEGSRLTVL.

This chain uses TRBV19 with TRBJ1-3, with D hard to call. CDR3 length: 14 residues. V was cut by 4 bases and J by 0 bases, with 7 bases left in between. The V gene's germline CDR1 is LNHDA and CDR2 SQIVND (reference sequence). The CDR3 is CASSTVRSGNTIYF. The CDR3 nucleotides read TGTGCCAGTAGTACCGTTCGCTCTGGAAACACCATATATTTT. The full variable domain, with the rest looked up from reference TRBV19 and TRBJ1-3, is DGGITQSPKYLFRKEGQNVTLSCEQNLNHDAMYWYRQDPGQGLRLIYYSQIVNDFQKGDIAEGYSVSREKKESFPLTVTSAQKNPTAFYLCASSTVRSGNTIYFGEGSWLTVV.

The rearrangement links TRBV29-1 to TRBJ2-2; unclear D gene. V was shortened by 4 bases and J by 4 bases, with 7 bases between the two germline ends. Germline CDR1 and CDR2: SQVTM and ANQGSEA. CDR3 length: 12 amino acids. In DNA, the CDR3 is TGCAGCGTTGCACCGGGCACCGGGGAGCTGTTTTTT. Residues: CSVAPGTGELFF.

The rearrangement links TRBV19 to TRBJ2-2, with 14 bases aligning to TRBD2. CDR3 size: 18 residues. J lost 7 bases, V lost 4 bases, and 11 bases had no gene match. Per the germline V gene, CDR1 is LNHDA and CDR2 is SQIVND (reference sequence). CDR3 loop: CASSRGRTSGRMVGELFF. CDR3 sequence (DNA): TGTGCCAGTAGTAGGGGCCGGACTAGCGGGAGGATGGTCGGGGAGCTGTTTTTT.

The J gene is TRBJ1-4, the V gene TRBV6-1; D unclear. The germline gives CDR1 MNHNS, CDR2 SASEGT. CDR3 length: 15 amino acids. V was shortened by 2 bases and J by 4 bases, with 11 bases between the two germline ends. The CDR3 region is CASSEKRWDNEKLFF. The CDR3, as DNA: TGTGCCAGCAGTGAAAAGCGGTGGGATAATGAAAAACTGTTTTTT.

CDR3 bases: TGCAGCGTTGAGCAGGGGAATGATGGCTACACCTTC. Translating it yields CSVEQGNDGYTF. This sequence joins TRBV29-1 and TRBJ1-2; D perhaps matches TRBD1 (6 bases). The CDR3 spans 12 residues. The germline V and J ends were trimmed by 3 bases and 6 bases, with 11 bases remaining between them. The V gene's germline CDR1 is SQVTM and CDR2 ANQGSEA.

This clone was counted a few times. The rearrangement uses TRBV12-5 and TRBJ2-7; 8 bases fit TRBD1. CDR1 and CDR2 (germline): LGHNT, FRNRAP. This CDR3 region has 13 residues. With V trimmed by 1 base and J by 6 bases, 2 bases remained unmatched. CDR3 sequence (DNA): TGTGCTAGTGGTTTGGGACAGGGGCGCGAGCAGTACTTC. It specifies CASGLGQGREQYF.

Only a few counts were recorded for this clone. The rearrangement links TRBV9 to TRBJ1-4, with D perhaps TRBD1 (5 bases). Germline V lookup: CDR1 SGDLS, CDR2 YYNGEE. Trimming took off 0 bases at V and 8 bases at J, with 23 bases between the two ends. The CDR3 sequence is 18 residues long. The CDR3 sequence: CASSVAKTTGTPTEKLFF. In nucleotides, the CDR3 is TGTGCCAGCAGCGTAGCCAAAACCACCGGGACTCCTACCGAAAAACTGTTTTTT.

The sample holds a few counts of this clone. The chain is built from TRBV11-3 and TRBJ2-3; 8 bases are shared with TRBD2. CDR1 and CDR2 (germline): SGHNT, YENEEA. With V trimmed by 4 bases and J by 9 bases, 12 bases remained unmatched. CDR3 length equals 15 residues. The CDR3: CASSSGGRSGGTQYF. The DNA of the CDR3 is TGTGCCAGCAGCTCGGGAGGACGGTCGGGGGGGACGCAGTATTTT.

The V gene is TRBV21-1, the J gene TRBJ1-5; no DNA check was done on the table's D call, TRBD1. TRBV21-1 is a pseudogene. CDR3 length equals 14 residues. CDR3 loop: CASSKDGHDQPQHF. The CDR3, as DNA: TGTGCCAGCAGCAAAGATGGACACGATCAGCCCCAGCATTTT.

The V and J genes are TRBV6-1 and TRBJ1-3; the match to TRBD1 covers 7 bases. The germline V gene has CDR1 MNHNS and CDR2 SASEGT. V shed 6 bases, J shed 0 bases, and the junction held 5 bases outside the gene matches. The CDR3 consists of 15 residues. CDR3 amino acids: CASRTQGGSGNTIYF. CDR3 sequence (DNA): TGTGCCAGCAGGACCCAGGGGGGCTCTGGAAACACCATATATTTT.

This chain uses TRBV11-3 with TRBJ1-6; the match to TRBD1 covers 9 bases. V was pared by 5 bases and J by 0 bases, with 8 bases of the junction left unmatched. The CDR3 totals 18 residues. Germline V CDR1 and CDR2: SGHNT, YENEEA. The DNA of the CDR3 is TGTGCCAGCAGCCAGGGACAGGGATTTAGCTCCTATAATTCACCCCTCCACTTT. Amino acid sequence: CASSQGQGFSSYNSPLHF.

The gene calls are TRBV19 and TRBJ2-7; D is perhaps TRBD1 (6 bases). Trimming pared 6 bases from V and 0 bases from J, leaving 15 bases between. The germline V gene encodes CDR1 LNHDA and CDR2 SQIVND (reference sequence). The CDR3 sequence is 15 residues long. For the CDR3, the DNA is TGTGCCAGTAGGTCTCCGGGACAAAGCTCCTACGAGCAGTACTTC. Translating it yields CASRSPGQSSYEQYF.

The chain combines TRBV7-2 with TRBJ2-1; 11 bases align to TRBD2. Per the germline V gene, CDR1 is SGHTA and CDR2 is FQGNSA. The CDR3 is 17 residues long. J gave up 7 bases and V 0 bases, and 8 bases lay outside the gene matches. The CDR3: CASSLAAASGRKNEQFF. In nucleotides, the CDR3 is TGTGCCAGCAGCTTAGCCGCGGCTAGCGGGAGGAAAAATGAGCAGTTCTTC.